This T cell receptor (beta chain) stems from a study of cytomegalovirus exposure and HLA in healthy donors. Researchers ran the PCR with 60 Vbeta and 13 Jbeta primers. TCRdb's table, derived via immunoSEQ multiplex PCR, lists solely in-frame clones and lacks some. The data contain some 100,000 clones, about 79% of them singletons. Deletions cut 3 bases from V and 5 bases from J, with 8 bases between. The CDR3 totals 13 residues. CDR1 and CDR2 (germline): SGHTS, YDEGEE. Turning to this clone: The antigen is unknown.

Findings and limits, study-wide: A later analysis linked 15,000 to 20,000 TCR beta sequences to HLA alleles at 0.05 false discovery rate. The authors enumerated 180 or so TCR beta chains as linked to cytomegalovirus.

The clonotype was recovered from a human donor in good health. Material for sequencing was PBMCs. The V call is TRBV5-8, the J call TRBJ2-2; D is ambiguous. CDR3 protein: CASSSPGTGELFF. CDR3 bases: TGTGCCAGCAGCTCGCCAGGTACCGGGGAGCTGTTTTTT.